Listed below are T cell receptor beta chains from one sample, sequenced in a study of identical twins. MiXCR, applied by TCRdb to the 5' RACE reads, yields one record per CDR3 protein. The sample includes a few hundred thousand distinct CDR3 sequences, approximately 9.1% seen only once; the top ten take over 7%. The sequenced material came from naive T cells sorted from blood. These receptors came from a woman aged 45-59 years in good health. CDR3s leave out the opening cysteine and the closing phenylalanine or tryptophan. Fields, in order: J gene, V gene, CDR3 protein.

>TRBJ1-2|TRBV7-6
ASSLWTGTDGYT
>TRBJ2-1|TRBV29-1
RVAGGANEQF
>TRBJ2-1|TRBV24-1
ATSVGGRANEQF
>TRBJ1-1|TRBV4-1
ASSQVRGTEAF
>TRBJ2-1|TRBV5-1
ASRLAGGYFDEQF
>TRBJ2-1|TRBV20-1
SALLSGGSYNEQF
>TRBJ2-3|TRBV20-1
SAARDRVRDTQY
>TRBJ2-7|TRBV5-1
ASSSILEEQY
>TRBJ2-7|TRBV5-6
ASSWGTGTTYEQY
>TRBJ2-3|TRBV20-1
SARDFLAGGPDTQY
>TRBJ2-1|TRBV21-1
ASSNVRLAGGSEQF
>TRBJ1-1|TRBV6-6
ASSYVRDTEAF
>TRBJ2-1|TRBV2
ASLEVLPYNEQF
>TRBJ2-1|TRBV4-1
ASSPTSNVDEQF
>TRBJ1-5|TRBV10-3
AISETGNQPQH
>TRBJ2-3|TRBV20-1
SASNRGQTGDTQY
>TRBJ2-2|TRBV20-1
SAVQGAVNTGELF
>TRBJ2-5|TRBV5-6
ASSGVGVFSGVRLETQY
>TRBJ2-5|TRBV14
ASSQVGFQETQY
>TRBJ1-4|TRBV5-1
ASSPRDSGSEKLF
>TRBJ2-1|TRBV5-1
ASSPGQREQF
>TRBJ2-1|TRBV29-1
SVDMQNNEQF
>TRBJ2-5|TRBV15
ATSSRASGQETQY
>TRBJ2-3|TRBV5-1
ASSGASGRSASTDTQY
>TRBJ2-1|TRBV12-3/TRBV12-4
ASSLGPYQF
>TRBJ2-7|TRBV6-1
ASSEWDEQY
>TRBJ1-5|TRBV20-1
SASNGGSNQPQH
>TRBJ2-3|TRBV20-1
SASSARTDTQY
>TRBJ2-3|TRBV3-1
ASSYRGRRDTQY
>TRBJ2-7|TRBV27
ASSLAPFYEQY
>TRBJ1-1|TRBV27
ASSGVLNTEAF
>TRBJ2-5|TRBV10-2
ASSDLSNGRVGETQY
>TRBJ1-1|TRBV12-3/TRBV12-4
ASRDVHEAF
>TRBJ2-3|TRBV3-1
ASSRQASRDTQY
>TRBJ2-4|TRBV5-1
ASSPRRIGGENIQY
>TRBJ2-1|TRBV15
ATMPGLAGNEQF
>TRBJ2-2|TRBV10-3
AISPGPDGELF
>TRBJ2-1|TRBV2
ASSVRRDRAYYNEQF
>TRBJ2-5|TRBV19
ASSPFLRGGRETQY
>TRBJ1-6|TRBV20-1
SARGGRQGLSYNSPLH
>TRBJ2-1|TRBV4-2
ASSQEPLTVSNEQF
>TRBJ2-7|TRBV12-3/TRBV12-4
AGSDRVYEQY
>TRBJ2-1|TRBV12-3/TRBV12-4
ASKSGSYNEQF
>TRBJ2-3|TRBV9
ATTRESTDTQY
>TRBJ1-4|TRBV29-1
SVGAGNEKLF
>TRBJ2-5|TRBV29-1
SANRGGAREETQY
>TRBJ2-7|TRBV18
ASSPPGGPRESSYEQY
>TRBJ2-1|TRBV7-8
ASTLGQSSYNEQF
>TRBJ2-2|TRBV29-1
SVEGLAGNTGELF
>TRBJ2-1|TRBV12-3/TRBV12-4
ASSLDGSHNEQF
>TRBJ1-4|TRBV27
ASRGQTRMF
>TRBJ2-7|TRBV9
ASSRNSGSSYEQY
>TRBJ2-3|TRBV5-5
ASSLLASETQY
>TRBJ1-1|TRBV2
ASGRGAFSEAF
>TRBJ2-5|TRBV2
ASSEALGTRRAQY
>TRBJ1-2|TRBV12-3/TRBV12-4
ASRHRTNYGYT
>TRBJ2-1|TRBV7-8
ASRTSRSSYNEQF
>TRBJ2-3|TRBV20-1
SARDLPLARDTQY
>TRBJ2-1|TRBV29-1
SVYRQIAYNEQF